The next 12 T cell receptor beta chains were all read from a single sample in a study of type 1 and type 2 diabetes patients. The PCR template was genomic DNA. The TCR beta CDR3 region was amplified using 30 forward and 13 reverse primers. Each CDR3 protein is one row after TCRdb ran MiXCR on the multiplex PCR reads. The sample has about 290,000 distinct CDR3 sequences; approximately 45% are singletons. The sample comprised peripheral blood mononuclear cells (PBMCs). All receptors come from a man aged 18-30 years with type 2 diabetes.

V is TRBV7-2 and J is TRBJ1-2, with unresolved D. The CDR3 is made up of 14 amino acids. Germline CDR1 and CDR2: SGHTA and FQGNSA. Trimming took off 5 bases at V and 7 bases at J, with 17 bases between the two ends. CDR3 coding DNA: TGTGCCAGCAGCCCGGGCACGGGCGGGCTTGGCTACACCTTC. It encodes CASSPGTGGLGYTF.

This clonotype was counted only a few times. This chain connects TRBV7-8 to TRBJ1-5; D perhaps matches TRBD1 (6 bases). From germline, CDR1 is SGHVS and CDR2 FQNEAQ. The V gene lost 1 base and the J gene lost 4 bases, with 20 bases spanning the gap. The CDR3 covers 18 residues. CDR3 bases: TGTGCCAGCAGCTTAGTCGGCATTTTACAGGGTACGAATCAGCCCCAGCATTTT. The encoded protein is CASSLVGILQGTNQPQHF.

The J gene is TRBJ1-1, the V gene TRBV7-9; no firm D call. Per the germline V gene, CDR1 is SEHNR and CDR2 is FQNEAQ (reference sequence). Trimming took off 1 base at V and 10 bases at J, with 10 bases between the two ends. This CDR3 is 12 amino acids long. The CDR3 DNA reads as TGTGCCAGCAGCTTAGAATCCCCCCGAGCTTTCTTT. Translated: CASSLESPRAFF.

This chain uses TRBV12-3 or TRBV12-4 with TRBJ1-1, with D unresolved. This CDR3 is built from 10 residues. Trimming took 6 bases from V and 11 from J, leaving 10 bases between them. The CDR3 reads CASSLGRAFF. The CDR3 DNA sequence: TGTGCCAGCAGCCTTGGGCGTGCTTTCTTT.

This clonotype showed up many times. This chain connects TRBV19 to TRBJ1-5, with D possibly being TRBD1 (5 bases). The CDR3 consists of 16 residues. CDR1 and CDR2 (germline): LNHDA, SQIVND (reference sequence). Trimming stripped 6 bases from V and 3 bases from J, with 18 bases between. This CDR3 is CASRGPRDGPNQPQHF. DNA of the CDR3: TGTGCCAGTAGGGGCCCCCGGGACGGACCCAATCAGCCCCAGCATTTT.

As DNA, the CDR3 is TGTGCCAGCAGTTCCGGGACAGGGGCCTGGGAGCAGTACTTC. It yields the protein CASSSGTGAWEQYF. The V gene is TRBV27, the J gene TRBJ2-7, with 10 bases that match TRBD1. The V segment lost 4 bases and the J segment 7 bases; nucleotides outside the gene matches: 7. The CDR3 runs 14 residues. CDR1 is MNHEY and CDR2 is SMNVEV in the germline V gene (reference sequence).

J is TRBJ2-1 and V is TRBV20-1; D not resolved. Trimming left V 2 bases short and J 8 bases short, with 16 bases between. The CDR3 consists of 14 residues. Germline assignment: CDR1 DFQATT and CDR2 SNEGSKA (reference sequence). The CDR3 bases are TGCAGTGCTAGAACATTTGATTCTACGGATGAGCAGTTCTTC. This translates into CSARTFDSTDEQFF.

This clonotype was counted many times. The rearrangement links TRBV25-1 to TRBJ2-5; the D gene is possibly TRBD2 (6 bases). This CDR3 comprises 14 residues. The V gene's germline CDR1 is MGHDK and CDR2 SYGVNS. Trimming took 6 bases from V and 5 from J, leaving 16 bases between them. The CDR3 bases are TGTGCCAGCAGGGTACCGGGAGAGACGGAGACCCAGTACTTC. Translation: CASRVPGETETQYF.

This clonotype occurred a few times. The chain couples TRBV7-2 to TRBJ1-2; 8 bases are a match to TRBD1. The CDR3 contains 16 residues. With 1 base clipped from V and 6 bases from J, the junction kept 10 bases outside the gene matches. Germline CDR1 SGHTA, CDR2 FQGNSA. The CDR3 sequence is CASSLGRGQGFNGYTF. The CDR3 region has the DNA TGTGCCAGCAGCTTAGGTCGTGGACAGGGATTTAATGGCTACACCTTC. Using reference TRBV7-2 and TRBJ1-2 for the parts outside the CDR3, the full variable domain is GAGVSQSPSNKVTEKGKDVELRCDPISGHTALYWYRQSLGQGLEFLIYFQGNSAPDKSGLPSDRFSAERTGGSVSTLTIQRTQQEDSAVYLCASSLGRGQGFNGYTFGSGTRLTVV.

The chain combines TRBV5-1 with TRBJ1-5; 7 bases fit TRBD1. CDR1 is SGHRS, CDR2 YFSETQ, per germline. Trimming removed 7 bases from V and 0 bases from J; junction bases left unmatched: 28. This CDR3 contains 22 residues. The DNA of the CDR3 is TGCGCCAGCGTCGGTCGTGGCGAGCCCTTAGGGACAGCAAATTATAGCAATCAGCCCCAGCATTTT. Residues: CASVGRGEPLGTANYSNQPQHF.

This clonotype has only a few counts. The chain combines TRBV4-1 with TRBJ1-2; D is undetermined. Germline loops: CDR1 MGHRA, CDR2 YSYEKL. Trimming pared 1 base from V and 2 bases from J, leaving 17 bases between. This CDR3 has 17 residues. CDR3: CASSQVGPGNSNYGYTF. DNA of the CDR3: TGCGCCAGCAGCCAAGTCGGGCCCGGAAACTCCAACTATGGCTACACCTTC.

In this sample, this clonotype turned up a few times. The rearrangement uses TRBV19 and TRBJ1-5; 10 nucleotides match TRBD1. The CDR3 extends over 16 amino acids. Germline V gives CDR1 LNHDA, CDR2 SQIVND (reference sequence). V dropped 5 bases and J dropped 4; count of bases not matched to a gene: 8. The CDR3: CASSVHRDRGNQPQHF. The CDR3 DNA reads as TGTGCCAGTAGTGTACACCGGGACAGGGGAAATCAGCCCCAGCATTTT.